This TCR beta chain came from a study of T cells expressing NK-cell markers. Overall study context: The TCR beta repertoires originated in sorted CD3+CD56+NKG2C+, CD3+CD56+NKG2C- and CD3+CD56-NKG2C+ T cells. Points from the study as a whole: The CD3+CD56-NKG2C+ fraction of a handful of donors was likewise dominated by these clonotypes.

The CDR3 sequence is 16 residues long. CDR1 is SGHRS, CDR2 YFSETQ, per germline. Comments on this clonotype: Its matching antigen is unknown.

With the 5' RACE reads reprocessed, TCRdb shows one record per CDR3 protein and no DNA. This table holds about 440,000 distinct CDR3 sequences. This receptor was identified in a woman aged 18-69 years in good health. The sequencing input was blood T cells: a sorted CD56 or NKG2C T cell subset, CD4+ or CD8+ T cells, or bulk PBMC T cells (not recorded which). The chain couples TRBV5-1 to TRBJ2-1; no DNA is available, so the TRBD2 call from TCRdb remains unchecked. This CDR3 reads CASRNPTSGETNEQFF.